This T cell receptor beta chain was observed in a study of blood T cells in healthy people across ages. The CDR3 extends over 16 amino acids. With V trimmed by 8 bases and J by 6 bases, 13 bases remained unmatched. CDR1 is SGHTS and CDR2 is YDEGEE in the germline V gene. A second PCR of about 7 to 12 cycles used a sample-barcoded 5' primer and a J-beta primer mix. TCRdb used MiXCR to reprocess the 5' RACE reads, holding one entry per CDR3 protein. The data hold 800,000 to 950,000 distinct CDR3 sequences, with approximately 32% observed a single time. The same sample was also used in a study of T cells of mothers and their children.

The V call is TRBV5-8, the J call TRBJ2-3; 12 nucleotides agree with TRBD2. The specimen was blood. This TCR derives from a woman aged 40 to 50 in good health. The CDR3 sequence: CASSSRLAGDRDTQYF. As DNA, the CDR3 is TGTGCCAGTAGTTCCAGACTAGCGGGGGACCGGGATACGCAGTATTTT. Drawing the rest from reference TRBV5-8 and TRBJ2-3, the complete variable domain is EAGVTQSPTHLIKTRGQQATLRCSPISGHTSVYWYQQALGLGLQFLLWYDEGEERNRGNFPPRFSGRQFPNYSSELNVNALELEDSALYLCASSSRLAGDRDTQYFGPGTRLTVL.